A single sample gave rise to the 6 T cell receptor beta chains below, sequenced in a study of T cell responses to AZD1222 COVID-19 vaccine. Only in-frame clones appear in the TCRdb table, and some are missing; sequencing was by immunoSEQ multiplex PCR. The data hold over 50,000 clones, with around 90% observed a single time. This material consisted of peripheral blood, taken on day 0 of AZD1222 vaccination. The source of these receptors is an adult in good health.

The chain is built from TRBV7-2 and TRBJ2-2; 7 nucleotides align to TRBD2. J gave up 1 base and V 3 bases, and 5 bases lay outside the gene matches. The CDR3 contains 16 residues. From germline, CDR1 is SGHTA and CDR2 FQGNSA. In DNA form, the CDR3 reads TGTGCCAGCAGCTTCACAGCGGGATGGAACACCGGGGAGCTGTTTTTT. Amino acids: CASSFTAGWNTGELFF.

V gene TRBV6-4 combines with J gene TRBJ2-1; 7 bases are a match to TRBD2. The CDR3 extends over 16 amino acids. CDR1 is MRHNA and CDR2 is SNTAGT in the germline V gene. J gave up 8 bases and V 0 bases, and 10 bases lay outside the gene matches. The CDR3 is CASSDSGGRAVDEQFF. For the CDR3, the DNA is TGTGCCAGCAGTGACTCGGGCGGGAGAGCCGTCGATGAGCAGTTCTTC.

The chain has TRBV11-2 and TRBJ1-6; D not certain. The CDR3 extends over 12 amino acids. Germline CDR1 reads SGHAT; CDR2 reads FQNNGV. Trimming stripped 4 bases from V and 2 bases from J, with 0 bases between. The CDR3 DNA is TGTGCCAGCAGCTCCTATAATTCACCCCTCCACTTT. This encodes CASSSYNSPLHF.

V usage is TRBV4-3 and J usage is TRBJ2-5, with D hard to call. The CDR3 has 13 residues. Germline V CDR1 and CDR2: LGHNA, YSLEER. V was trimmed by 0 bases and J by 5 bases, leaving 7 bases between them. The DNA of the CDR3 is TGCGCCAGCAGCCAAGATCTCCGTGAGACCCAGTACTTC. This codes for CASSQDLRETQYF.

The gene calls are TRBV24-1 and TRBJ1-1, with D possibly TRBD1 on 5 matching bases. Trimming pared 3 bases from V and 1 base from J, leaving 14 bases between. The germline CDR1 and CDR2 sequences are KGHDR and SFDVKD. The CDR3 totals 16 residues. For the CDR3, the DNA is TGTGCCACCAGTGATGCGACCGGGACCGAGAACACTGAAGCTTTCTTT. This sequence encodes CATSDATGTENTEAFF.

This clone was counted a single time. This chain uses TRBV11-2 with TRBJ2-5; possible D gene TRBD2, 6 bases. Germline V gives CDR1 SGHAT, CDR2 FQNNGV. Trimming left V 5 bases short and J 0 bases short, with 10 bases between. The CDR3 spans 14 residues. CDR3 coding DNA: TGTGCCAGCAGCCGGAGGGCCAACCAAGAGACCCAGTACTTC. This translates into CASSRRANQETQYF.